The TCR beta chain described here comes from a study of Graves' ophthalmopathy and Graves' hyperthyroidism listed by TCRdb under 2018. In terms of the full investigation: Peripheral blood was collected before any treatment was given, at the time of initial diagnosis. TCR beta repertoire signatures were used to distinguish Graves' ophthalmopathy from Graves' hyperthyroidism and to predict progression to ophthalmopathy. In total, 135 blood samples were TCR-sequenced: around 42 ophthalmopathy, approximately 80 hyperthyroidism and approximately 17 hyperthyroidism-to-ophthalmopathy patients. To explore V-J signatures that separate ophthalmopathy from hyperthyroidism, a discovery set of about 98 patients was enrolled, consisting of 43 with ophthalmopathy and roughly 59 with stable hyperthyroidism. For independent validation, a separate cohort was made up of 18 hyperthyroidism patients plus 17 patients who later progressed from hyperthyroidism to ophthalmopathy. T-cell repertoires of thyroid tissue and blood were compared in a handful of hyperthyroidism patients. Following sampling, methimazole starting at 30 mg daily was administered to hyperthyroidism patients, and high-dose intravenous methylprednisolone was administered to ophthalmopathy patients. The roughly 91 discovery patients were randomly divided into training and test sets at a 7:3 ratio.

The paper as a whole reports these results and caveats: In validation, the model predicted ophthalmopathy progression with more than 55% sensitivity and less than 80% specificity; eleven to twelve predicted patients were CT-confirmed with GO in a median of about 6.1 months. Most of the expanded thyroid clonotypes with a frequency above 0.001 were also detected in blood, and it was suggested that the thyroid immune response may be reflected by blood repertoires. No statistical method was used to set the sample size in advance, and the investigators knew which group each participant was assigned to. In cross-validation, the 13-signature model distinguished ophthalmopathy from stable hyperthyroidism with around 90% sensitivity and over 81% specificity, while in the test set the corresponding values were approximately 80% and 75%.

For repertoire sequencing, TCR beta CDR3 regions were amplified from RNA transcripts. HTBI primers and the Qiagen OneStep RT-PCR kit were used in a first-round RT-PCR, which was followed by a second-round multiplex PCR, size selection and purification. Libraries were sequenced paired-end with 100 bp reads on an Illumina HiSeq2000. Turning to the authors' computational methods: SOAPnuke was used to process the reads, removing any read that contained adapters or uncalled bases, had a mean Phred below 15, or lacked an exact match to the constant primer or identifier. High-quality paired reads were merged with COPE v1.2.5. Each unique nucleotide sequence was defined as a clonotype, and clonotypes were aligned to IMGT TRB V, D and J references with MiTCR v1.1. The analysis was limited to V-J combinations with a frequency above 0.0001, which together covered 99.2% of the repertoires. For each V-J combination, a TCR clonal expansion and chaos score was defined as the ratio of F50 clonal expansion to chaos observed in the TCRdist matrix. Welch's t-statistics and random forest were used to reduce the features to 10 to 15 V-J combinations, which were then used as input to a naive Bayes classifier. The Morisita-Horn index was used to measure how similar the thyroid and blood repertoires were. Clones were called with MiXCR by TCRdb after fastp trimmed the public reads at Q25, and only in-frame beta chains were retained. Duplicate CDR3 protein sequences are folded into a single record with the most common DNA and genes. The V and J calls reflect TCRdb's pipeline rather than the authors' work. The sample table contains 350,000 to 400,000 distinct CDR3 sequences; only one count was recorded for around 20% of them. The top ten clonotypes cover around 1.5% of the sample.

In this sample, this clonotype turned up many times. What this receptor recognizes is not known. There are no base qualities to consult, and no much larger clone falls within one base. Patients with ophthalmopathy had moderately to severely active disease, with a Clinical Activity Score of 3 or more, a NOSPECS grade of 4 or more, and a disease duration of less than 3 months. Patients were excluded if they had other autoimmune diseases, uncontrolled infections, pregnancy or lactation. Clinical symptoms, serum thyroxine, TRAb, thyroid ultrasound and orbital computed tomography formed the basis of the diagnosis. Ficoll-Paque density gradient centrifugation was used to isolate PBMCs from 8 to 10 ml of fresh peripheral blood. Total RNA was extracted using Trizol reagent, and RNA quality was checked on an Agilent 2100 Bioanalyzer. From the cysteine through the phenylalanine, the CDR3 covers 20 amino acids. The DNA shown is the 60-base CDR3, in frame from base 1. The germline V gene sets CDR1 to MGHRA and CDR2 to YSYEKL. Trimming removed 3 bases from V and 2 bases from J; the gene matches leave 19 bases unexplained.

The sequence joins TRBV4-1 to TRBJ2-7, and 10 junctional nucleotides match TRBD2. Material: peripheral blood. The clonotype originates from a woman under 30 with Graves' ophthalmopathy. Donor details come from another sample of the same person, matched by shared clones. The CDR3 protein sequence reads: CASSHVRGPTSGRYAYEQYF. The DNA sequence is TGCGCCAGCAGCCATGTTCGGGGCCCGACTAGCGGGCGATACGCCTACGAGCAGTACTTC.